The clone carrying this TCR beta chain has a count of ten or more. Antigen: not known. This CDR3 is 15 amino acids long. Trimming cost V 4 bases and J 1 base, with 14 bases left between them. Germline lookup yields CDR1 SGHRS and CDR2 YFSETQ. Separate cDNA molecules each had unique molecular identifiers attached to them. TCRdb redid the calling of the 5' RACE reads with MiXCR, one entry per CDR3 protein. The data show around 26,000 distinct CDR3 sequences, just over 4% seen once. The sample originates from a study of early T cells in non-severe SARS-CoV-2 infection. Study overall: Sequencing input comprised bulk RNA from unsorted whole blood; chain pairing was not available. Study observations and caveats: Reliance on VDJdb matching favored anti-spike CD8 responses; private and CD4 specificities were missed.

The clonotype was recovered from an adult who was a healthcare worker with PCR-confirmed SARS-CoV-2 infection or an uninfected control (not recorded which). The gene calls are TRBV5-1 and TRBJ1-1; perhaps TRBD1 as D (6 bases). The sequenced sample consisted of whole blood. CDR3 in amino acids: CASSPGDTENTEAFF. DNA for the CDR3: TGCGCCAGCAGCCCGGGGGACACCGAGAACACTGAAGCTTTCTTT. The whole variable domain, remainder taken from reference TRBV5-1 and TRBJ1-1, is KAGVTQTPRYLIKTRGQQVTLSCSPISGHRSVSWYQQTPGQGLQFLFEYFSETQRNKGNFPGRFSGRQFSNSRSEMNVSTLELGDSALYLCASSPGDTENTEAFFGQGTRLTVV.